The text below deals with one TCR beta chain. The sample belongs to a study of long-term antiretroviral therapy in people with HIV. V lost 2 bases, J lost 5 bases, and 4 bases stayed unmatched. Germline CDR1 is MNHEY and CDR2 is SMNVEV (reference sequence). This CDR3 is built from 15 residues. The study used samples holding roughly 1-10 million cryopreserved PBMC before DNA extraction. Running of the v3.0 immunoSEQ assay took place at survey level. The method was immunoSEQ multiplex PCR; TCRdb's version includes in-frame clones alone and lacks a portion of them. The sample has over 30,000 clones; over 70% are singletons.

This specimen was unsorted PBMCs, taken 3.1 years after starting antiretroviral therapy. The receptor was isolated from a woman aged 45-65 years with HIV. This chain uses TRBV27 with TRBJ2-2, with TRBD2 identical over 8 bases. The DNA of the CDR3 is TGTGCCAGCAGTTTAGGGACTAGTCGGACCGGGGAGCTGTTTTTT. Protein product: CASSLGTSRTGELFF.